The 15 T cell receptor beta chains below were found in one sample sequenced in a study of T cells expressing NK-cell markers. One entry per CDR3 protein, without DNA, is what TCRdb gives after re-calling the 5' RACE reads. The sample shows 200,000 to 300,000 distinct CDR3 sequences, and 4% to 5% sits with its ten largest clones. The sample was blood T cells: a sorted CD56 or NKG2C T cell subset, CD4+ or CD8+ T cells, or bulk PBMC T cells (not recorded which). The receptors were gathered from a woman aged 18-69 years in good health.

V gene TRBV29-1 combines with J gene TRBJ2-1; TCRdb returns TRBD2, unconfirmable since there is no DNA. The CDR3 consists of 12 residues. The germline V gene has CDR1 SQVTM and CDR2 ANQGSEA. The chain's CDR3 is CSVAKRYNEQFF.

The rearrangement joins TRBV12-3 or TRBV12-4 to TRBJ2-3; without DNA, the TCRdb call of TRBD2 cannot be checked. The CDR3 has 15 amino acids. CDR3: CASSSSSGATDTQYF.

The rearrangement uses TRBV12-3 or TRBV12-4 and TRBJ1-2. The CDR3 length is 13 residues. The CDR3 sequence is CASSLDINYGYTF.

The J gene is TRBJ1-1, the V gene TRBV11-2; TCRdb names TRBD1, which stays unverified in the absence of DNA. Germline V gene lookup returns CDR1 SGHAT and CDR2 FQNNGV. The CDR3 loop spans 11 amino acids. The CDR3: CAEGQDTEAFF.

The chain couples TRBV7-2 to TRBJ2-2. The germline gives CDR1 SGHTA, CDR2 FQGNSA. There are 14 residues in the CDR3. CDR3 sequence reads: CASSLVLTPGELFF.

This chain joins TRBV20-1 and TRBJ1-2. In germline, CDR1 is DFQATT, CDR2 SNEGSKA (reference sequence). The CDR3 length is 11 residues. The CDR3 loop is CSPDTTYGYTF.

This chain joins TRBV28 and TRBJ2-3; TCRdb outputs TRBD1, but without DNA this stays unchecked. The CDR3 has 15 residues. CDR1 and CDR2 (germline): MDHEN, SYDVKM. CDR3 sequence reads: CASRERQLSTDTQYF.

V gene TRBV12-3 or TRBV12-4 combines with J gene TRBJ1-1; the D call of TRBD1 rests on TCRdb alone, since no DNA is present to check it. The CDR3 covers 15 residues. The CDR3 is CASSLRPRVDTEAFF.

This chain joins TRBV18 and TRBJ1-6; checking the TCRdb D call of TRBD1 is not possible without DNA. Per germline, CDR1 KGHSH and CDR2 LQKENI. This CDR3 contains 15 residues. This chain's CDR3 is CASSPDRAGNSPLHF.

The V and J genes are TRBV7-3 and TRBJ2-3; TCRdb returns TRBD2, unconfirmable since there is no DNA. The CDR3 sequence is 16 residues long. Germline CDR1 is SGHTA and CDR2 is FQGTGA. CDR3 region: CASSLSAGHGADTQYF.

The V and J genes are TRBV7-8 and TRBJ1-1; TCRdb's assignment of TRBD1 cannot be checked, as there is no DNA. CDR3 size: 14 residues. Germline CDR1 reads SGHVS; CDR2 reads FQNEAQ. The chain's CDR3 is CASSVRGENTEAFF.

This sequence joins TRBV5-1 and TRBJ2-1; TCRdb picks TRBD2, but there is no DNA to check that call. From germline, CDR1 is SGHRS and CDR2 YFSETQ. The CDR3 consists of 16 residues. The CDR3: CASSLTSGGALGEQFF.

CDR3 amino acids: CASSFREGAEAFF. The chain uses TRBV7-8 and TRBJ1-1; as DNA is missing, the TRBD1 call by TCRdb cannot be tested. Germline lookup yields CDR1 SGHVS and CDR2 FQNEAQ. This CDR3 is built from 13 residues.

V is TRBV12-3 or TRBV12-4 and J is TRBJ1-4; TCRdb returns TRBD1, unconfirmable since there is no DNA. The CDR3 has 14 amino acids. CDR3 region: CASRVTGYNEKLFF.

The rearrangement links TRBV20-1 to TRBJ2-5; TCRdb reports TRBD1, a call that lacks DNA to check it against. Germline CDR1 and CDR2: DFQATT and SNEGSKA (reference sequence). This CDR3 has 14 amino acids. CDR3 protein: CSAQPGQPQETQYF.